These T cell receptor beta chains were read from a single sample in a study of PD-1 blockade in classical Hodgkin lymphoma. Generated by immunoSEQ multiplex PCR, the TCRdb table keeps only in-frame clones and is missing some. Among approximately 12,000 clones listed, around three quarters were seen once. The sample in question was peripheral blood mononuclear cells (PBMCs), obtained at baseline. These receptors came from a human donor with classical Hodgkin lymphoma. Each CDR3 is given with its conserved first and last residue. D genes are given only for firm matches. Expanded clones get a size class; other rows say once, few or many, or leave the size out.

CDR3 | DNA | V | size | D | J
CASSLEGGGGNQPQHF | TGTGCCAGCAGCTTAGAGGGGGGCGGTGGCAATCAGCCCCAGCATTTT | TRBV11-2 | . | . | TRBJ1-5
CASSLARTGLHGYTF | TGTGCCAGCAGCTTAGCCCGAACAGGGTTGCATGGCTACACCTTC | TRBV7-2 | . | . | TRBJ1-2
CASSHYEQYF | TGTGCCAGCAGCCATTACGAGCAGTACTTC | TRBV6-1 | . | . | TRBJ2-7
CASSASGSPPTNEKLFF | TGTGCCAGCAGCGCCTCCGGGTCACCTCCAACTAATGAAAAACTGTTTTTT | TRBV7-9 | . | . | TRBJ1-4
CASSLAGSQPQHF | TGTGCCAGCAGCTTAGCAGGGAGCCAGCCCCAGCATTTT | TRBV7-2 | . | . | TRBJ1-5
CASSPPLTGNTEAFF | TGTGCCAGCTCACCACCGTTAACGGGGAACACTGAAGCTTTCTTT | TRBV18 | . | . | TRBJ1-1
CASSRHHRGADRTTEAFF | TGTGCCAGCAGCCGACACCACAGGGGGGCGGATCGAACCACTGAAGCTTTCTTT | TRBV11-2 | . | TRBD1 | TRBJ1-1
CAILRDRGSSTDTQYF | TGCGCCATTCTTCGGGACAGGGGGTCTAGCACAGATACGCAGTATTTT | TRBV5-1 | large | TRBD1 | TRBJ2-3
CASSVAGAGETQYF | TGCGCCAGCAGTGTCGCCGGGGCTGGAGAGACCCAGTACTTC | TRBV10-1 | . | . | TRBJ2-5
CASSPLGGTDTQYF | TGTGCCAGCAGCCCCCTAGGGGGCACAGATACGCAGTATTTT | TRBV11-2 | few | . | TRBJ2-3
CASSPPGQGWSNEKLFF | TGTGCCAGCTCACCACCGGGACAGGGGTGGAGTAATGAAAAACTGTTTTTT | TRBV18 | once | TRBD1 | TRBJ1-4
CASSPPSGFVEGTNEKLFF | TGTGCCAGCTCACCACCGTCCGGGTTTGTGGAGGGAACTAATGAAAAACTGTTTTTT | TRBV18 | . | . | TRBJ1-4
CASSRDRGRETQYF | TGTGCCAGCAGCCGGGACAGGGGGCGGGAGACCCAGTACTTC | TRBV6-5 | . | TRBD1 | TRBJ2-5
CASSLIGLGIYNEQFF | TGTGCCAGCAGCTTGATAGGGTTGGGAATCTACAATGAGCAGTTCTTC | TRBV5-6 | . | . | TRBJ2-1
CASSRRDGYSNQPQHF | TGTGCCAGCAGCCGTCGGGACGGATATAGCAATCAGCCCCAGCATTTT | TRBV5-8 | . | . | TRBJ1-5
CASSSGQVSNQPQHF | TGTGCCAGCAGTTCAGGACAGGTTAGCAATCAGCCCCAGCATTTT | TRBV6-6 | . | TRBD1 | TRBJ1-5
CAWSVAGMIVLRHGYTF | TGTGCCTGGAGTGTAGCAGGGATGATAGTATTAAGGCATGGCTACACCTTC | TRBV30 | . | . | TRBJ1-2
CASSKAGGPNTGELFF | TGTGCCAGTAGTAAGGCGGGAGGGCCGAACACCGGGGAGCTGTTTTTT | TRBV19 | . | TRBD2 | TRBJ2-2
CASSLAGPGSGGYTF | TGTGCCAGCAGCTTGGCCGGACCGGGATCTGGTGGCTACACCTTC | TRBV5-6 | . | . | TRBJ1-2
CASSWGQTQNTEAFF | TGCGCCAGCAGCTGGGGACAGACTCAGAACACTGAAGCTTTCTTT | TRBV5-1 | . | TRBD1 | TRBJ1-1
CASRRGGLAEGTQYF | TGTGCCAGTAGGAGGGGCGGACTAGCGGAAGGGACCCAGTACTTC | TRBV19 | . | TRBD2 | TRBJ2-5
CASSFRGETEAFF | TGTGCCAGCAGTTTCCGGGGGGAAACTGAAGCTTTCTTT | TRBV28 | once | . | TRBJ1-1
CASSIGGNGANVLTF | TGTGCCAGTAGTATTGGGGGGAACGGGGCCAACGTCCTGACTTTC | TRBV19 | . | . | TRBJ2-6
CASSPRTGGNTIYF | TGTGCCAGCAGCCCCAGGACAGGTGGAAACACCATATATTTT | TRBV11-2 | . | TRBD1 | TRBJ1-3